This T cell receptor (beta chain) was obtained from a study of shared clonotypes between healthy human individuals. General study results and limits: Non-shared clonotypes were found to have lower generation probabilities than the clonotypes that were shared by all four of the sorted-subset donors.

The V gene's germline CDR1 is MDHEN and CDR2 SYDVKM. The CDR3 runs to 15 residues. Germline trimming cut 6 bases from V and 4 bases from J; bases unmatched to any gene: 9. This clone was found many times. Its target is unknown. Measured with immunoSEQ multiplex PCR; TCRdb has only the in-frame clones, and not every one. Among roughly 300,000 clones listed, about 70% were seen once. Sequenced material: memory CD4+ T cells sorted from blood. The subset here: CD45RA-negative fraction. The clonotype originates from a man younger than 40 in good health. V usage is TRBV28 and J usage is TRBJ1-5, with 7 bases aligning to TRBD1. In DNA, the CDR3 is TGTGCCAGCAGCCGGGACAGCGCCACGAATCAGCCCCAGCATTTT. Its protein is CASSRDSATNQPQHF.